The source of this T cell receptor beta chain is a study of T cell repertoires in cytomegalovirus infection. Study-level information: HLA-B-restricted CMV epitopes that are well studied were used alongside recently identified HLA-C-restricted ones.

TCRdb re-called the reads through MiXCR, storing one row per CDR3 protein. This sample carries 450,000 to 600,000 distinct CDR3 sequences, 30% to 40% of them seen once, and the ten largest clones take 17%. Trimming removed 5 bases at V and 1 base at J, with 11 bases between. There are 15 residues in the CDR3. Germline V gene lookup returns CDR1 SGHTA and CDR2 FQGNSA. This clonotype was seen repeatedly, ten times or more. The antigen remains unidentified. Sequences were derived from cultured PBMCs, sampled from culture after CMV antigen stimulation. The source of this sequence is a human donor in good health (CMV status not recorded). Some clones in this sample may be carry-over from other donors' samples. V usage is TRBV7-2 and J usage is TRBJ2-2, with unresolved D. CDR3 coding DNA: TGTGCCAGCAGCCCCCGTCCAGGGAACACCGGGGAGCTGTTTTTT. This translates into CASSPRPGNTGELFF.